This is a list of T cell receptor beta chains from one sample in a study of blood T cell repertoires in COVID-19. Clones were read by immunoSEQ multiplex PCR, and TCRdb kept only the in-frame ones, dropping some. Here the sample spans approximately 500,000 clones, around 89% being singletons. Sample: PBMCs or T cells enriched from blood (not recorded which). The receptors derive from a woman in her thirties or forties who had recovered from COVID-19. CDR3s include the opening cysteine and the closing phenylalanine or tryptophan. The order of the fields is clone size, V gene, CDR3 protein. Not every row has a clone size; where given, it reads once, few, many or a size class.

few,TRBV14,CASSQDSSGNTIYF
-,TRBV5-6,CASSFKDRVTEAFF
-,TRBV11-3,CASSLRVETQYF
-,TRBV20-1,CSASGLNTEAFF
few,TRBV7-6,CASSLGTANYGYTF
-,TRBV9,CASSVVYGSYNEQFF
once,TRBV4-3,CASSLNSGRANEQFF
-,TRBV10-3,CAISAGQAYEQFF
-,TRBV11-3,CASSTSDTIYTGELFF
-,TRBV10-3,CAIWSEGGPRDEQFF
few,TRBV27,CASSLSFGGQGAGGYGYTF
few,TRBV9,CASSVESGGPYEQYF
-,TRBV10-2,CASRTTGGTGELFF
-,TRBV3-1/TRBV3-2,CASSHEYRPTGELFF
-,TRBV9,CASSVGTRLSYEQYF
-,TRBV11-3,CASTKDSLNTEAFF
-,TRBV11-2,CASSLSPGGSYNEQFF
-,TRBV7-8,CASSLNSQGYYGYTF
once,TRBV7-6,CASSLVWDSNTGELFF
-,TRBV13,CASSNSRTGNTQYF
-,TRBV20-1,CSASTGGEQYF
once,TRBV5-1,CASSTGRARLNTEAFF
few,TRBV5-1,CASSPRVIATGEKLFF
-,TRBV7-6,CASSLGLAGGQVPSYEQYF
-,TRBV5-6,CASSIRGTLAEQFF
few,TRBV7-9,CASSWSGNEQFF
-,TRBV9,CASSAIPNRGDYGYTF
-,TRBV4-3,CASSHPTDRAESSYNEQFF
-,TRBV27,CASALGHISNQPQHF
-,TRBV4-3,CASSQGQFYGYTF
-,TRBV19,CASSIGGQVNTEAFF
-,TRBV7-8,CASSLRGLGYGYTF
-,TRBV4-3,CASSQGQGATGANVLTF
-,TRBV2,CASSEGSGRGYYEQYF
-,TRBV4-1,CASSPVGGERNNEQFF
-,TRBV6-1,CASSEFQGQGSNEQFF
-,TRBV5-1,CASSSNRPHREAFF
-,TRBV5-1,CASSLVLARAYNEQFF
once,TRBV7-9,CASSPADTWSYEQYF
-,TRBV3-1/TRBV3-2,CASSRWTSGSPSYEQYF
-,TRBV12-3/TRBV12-4,CASNHRGPSGYTF
-,TRBV24-1,CATSDYRDGYTF
-,TRBV10-3,CAISDEGTGELFF
-,TRBV11-3,CASSPTGNEQYF
once,TRBV27,CASSSRTSGHRAGSTQYF
-,TRBV7-2,CASSPRDSFEAFF